The 27 T cell receptor beta chains given below trace back to one sample, sequenced in a study of blood T cell repertoires in COVID-19. Sequencing was performed with immunoSEQ multiplex PCR; in TCRdb, only in-frame clones are kept and a portion is missing. The sample has about 70,000 clones; approximately 85% are singletons. The sample consisted of peripheral blood. These receptors were collected from an elderly man with acute or convalescent COVID-19.

The chain combines TRBV19 with TRBJ1-1; D not resolved. Looked up from germline, CDR1 is LNHDA and CDR2 is SQIVND (reference sequence). The CDR3 has 13 residues. V lost 8 bases and J lost 5, with 15 bases in between. The CDR3 coding sequence is TGTGCCAGTTGGGCGGGCCCGCGGACTGAAGCTTTCTTT. Translation: CASWAGPRTEAFF. Complete variable domain (other parts from reference TRBV19 and TRBJ1-1): DGGITQSPKYLFRKEGQNVTLSCEQNLNHDAMYWYRQDPGQGLRLIYYSQIVNDFQKGDIAEGYSVSREKKESFPLTVTSAQKNPTAFYLCASWAGPRTEAFFGQGTRLTVV.

The chain couples TRBV7-6 to TRBJ2-2; 7 bases line up with TRBD1. The CDR3 sequence is 22 residues long. CDR1 is SGHVS and CDR2 is FNYEAQ in the germline V gene. V shed 3 bases, J shed 4 bases, and the junction held 26 bases outside the gene matches. The CDR3 loop is CASSFKGQTGTAPISRTGELFF. For the CDR3, the DNA is TGTGCCAGCAGCTTCAAGGGCCAGACCGGGACAGCCCCAATATCCCGCACCGGGGAGCTGTTTTTT.

This chain links TRBV7-3 with TRBJ1-1; tentative D call: TRBD1 (6 bases). Germline CDR1 and CDR2: SGHTA and FQGTGA. V was shortened by 5 bases and J by 2 bases, with 12 bases between the two germline ends. The CDR3 length is 14 residues. The CDR3 here is CASSPGHQNTEAFF. The CDR3 nucleotides are TGTGCCAGCAGCCCGGGACACCAAAACACTGAAGCTTTCTTT.

The rearrangement uses TRBV5-1 and TRBJ1-3; 7 nucleotides agree with TRBD1. There are 14 residues in the CDR3. Germline CDR1 and CDR2: SGHRS and YFSETQ. V dropped 4 bases and J dropped 4; count of bases not matched to a gene: 5. The CDR3 region has the DNA TGCGCCAGCAGCGATACAGGGGCAGGAAACACCATATATTTT. Its translation: CASSDTGAGNTIYF.

The chain links TRBV7-9 to TRBJ1-4; maybe TRBD1 (6 bases). Trimming pared 8 bases from V and 7 bases from J, leaving 14 bases between. The CDR3 has 13 residues. CDR1 and CDR2 (germline): SEHNR, FQNEAQ (reference sequence). CDR3 protein: CASVRGQGEKLFF. The CDR3 coding sequence is TGTGCCAGCGTGCGGGGGCAGGGTGAAAAACTGTTTTTT.

The chain uses TRBV11-2 and TRBJ2-1, with 8 nucleotides matching TRBD2. Germline assignment: CDR1 SGHAT and CDR2 FQNNGV. Trimming at V came to 8 bases and at J to 0 bases, leaving 3 bases not matched to a gene. The CDR3 has 14 residues. CDR3: CASQLADSYNEQFF. CDR3 in DNA: TGTGCCAGCCAACTAGCGGACTCCTACAATGAGCAGTTCTTC. Full variable domain (outside the CDR3, taken from reference TRBV11-2 and TRBJ2-1): EAGVAQSPRYKIIEKRQSVAFWCNPISGHATLYWYQQILGQGPKLLIQFQNNGVVDDSQLPKDRFSAERLKGVDSTLKIQPAKLEDSAVYLCASQLADSYNEQFFGPGTRLTVL.

The rearrangement links TRBV5-5 to TRBJ2-5; 12 bases match TRBD2. The germline V gene has CDR1 SGHKS and CDR2 YYEKEE (reference sequence). The V and J ends lost 4 bases and 4 bases, in that order; junction bases with no gene match: 5. The CDR3 runs 15 residues. DNA of the CDR3: TGTGCCAGCAGCCAGCGACTAGCGGGGGTAGAGACCCAGTACTTC. Amino acid sequence: CASSQRLAGVETQYF.

The CDR3 spells CASSQDRLYPEDREGPSEQYF. CDR3 DNA sequence: TGCGCCAGCAGCCAAGATAGACTTTATCCCGAGGACAGGGAGGGGCCCTCCGAGCAGTACTTC. The chain joins TRBV4-3 to TRBJ2-7; weak D call: TRBD1 (8 bases). V lost 0 bases to trimming and J lost 6 bases, with 33 bases between them. Germline V gene sequence: CDR1 LGHNA, CDR2 YSLEER. This CDR3 has 21 residues.

V is TRBV4-1 and J is TRBJ1-3; perhaps TRBD1 as D (5 bases). There are 16 residues in the CDR3. V lost 2 bases and J 0 bases, leaving 11 bases between the germline ends. The germline V gene has CDR1 MGHRA and CDR2 YSYEKL. This CDR3 is CASSQTTTVSGNTIYF. CDR3 DNA sequence: TGCGCCAGCAGCCAAACTACGACAGTCTCTGGAAACACCATATATTTT.

Written as DNA, the CDR3 is TGCGCCAGCAGCCAAGATCGGCCTAGCGGGGGCTCCTACGAGCAGTACTTC. This codes for CASSQDRPSGGSYEQYF. This rearrangement joins TRBV4-3 to TRBJ2-7, with TRBD2 identical over 10 bases. V shed 0 bases, J shed 0 bases, and the junction held 5 bases outside the gene matches. The CDR3 totals 17 residues. Germline V gene data show CDR1 as LGHNA and CDR2 as YSLEER.

The V gene is TRBV9, the J gene TRBJ2-7, with 7 bases fitting TRBD1. V lost 4 bases, J lost 3 bases, and 10 bases stayed unmatched. Looked up from germline, CDR1 is SGDLS and CDR2 is YYNGEE. The CDR3 extends over 15 amino acids. CDR3 sequence reads: CASSSDRQGFYEQYF. As DNA, the CDR3 is TGTGCCAGCAGCTCCGACCGACAGGGCTTCTACGAGCAGTACTTC.

The V gene is TRBV25-1, the J gene TRBJ1-2, with D unresolved. Germline lookup yields CDR1 MGHDK and CDR2 SYGVNS. Trimming pared 4 bases from V and 8 bases from J, leaving 11 bases between. This CDR3 region has 12 residues. The CDR3 region has the DNA TGTGCCAGCAGTGTACAGTCCCTGGGCTACACCTTC. Residues: CASSVQSLGYTF.

This chain connects TRBV5-1 to TRBJ1-2; no firm D call. This CDR3 has 14 amino acids. Germline CDR1 reads SGHRS; CDR2 reads YFSETQ. The V end lost 0 bases, the J end lost 6 bases, and 12 bases lay between the germline ends. The CDR3 is CASSLGGEDHGYTF. The DNA of the CDR3 is TGCGCCAGCAGCTTGGGTGGGGAGGATCATGGCTACACCTTC.

V gene TRBV4-1 combines with J gene TRBJ2-2; D is uncertain. CDR1 MGHRA and CDR2 YSYEKL come from the germline V gene. The ends were cut back, 0 bases at V and 8 bases at J, with 16 bases in the middle. The CDR3 extends over 16 amino acids. For the CDR3, the DNA is TGCGCCAGCAGCCAAGATCCGCCCCCACCGGGTGGGGAGCTGTTTTTT. It codes for CASSQDPPPPGGELFF.

This chain links TRBV5-4 with TRBJ2-3, with a possible D match to TRBD2 (6 bases). This CDR3 comprises 13 residues. Germline assignment: CDR1 SGHNT and CDR2 YYREEE (reference sequence). V was cut by 10 bases and J by 2 bases, with 14 bases left in between. Written as DNA, the CDR3 is TGTGCCGGAGGGGACGATTACACAGATACGCAGTATTTT. Protein product: CAGGDDYTDTQYF.

The J gene is TRBJ2-7, the V gene TRBV29-1; 8 positions match TRBD2. J lost 6 bases, V lost 1 base, and 11 bases had no gene match. The germline V gene encodes CDR1 SQVTM and CDR2 ANQGSEA. The CDR3 extends over 15 amino acids. CDR3 sequence (DNA): TGCAGCGTTGAAGTCCGCGGCGGGGGGCCCACCGAGCAGTACTTC. Translating it yields CSVEVRGGGPTEQYF.

The chain is built from TRBV7-2 and TRBJ2-3; 8 bases are a match to TRBD2. This CDR3 region has 16 residues. Per germline, CDR1 SGHTA and CDR2 FQGNSA. The J segment lost 3 bases and the V segment lost 4 bases, leaving 9 bases of the junction unmatched. CDR3 sequence reads: CASSYDGGGRTDTQYF. CDR3 DNA: TGTGCCAGCAGCTACGACGGGGGGGGCCGAACAGATACGCAGTATTTT.

This clone was found once. This rearrangement joins TRBV5-5 to TRBJ2-3, with 11 bases aligning to TRBD2. J was trimmed by 2 bases and V by 6 bases; bases with no gene match: 5. Germline V gene sequence: CDR1 SGHKS, CDR2 YYEKEE (reference sequence). This CDR3 comprises 15 residues. CDR3 loop: CASIWGLAVTDTQYF. The CDR3 nucleotides are TGTGCCAGCATCTGGGGACTAGCGGTCACAGATACGCAGTATTTT.

This chain uses TRBV18 with TRBJ2-3; the D gene is possibly TRBD2 (5 bases). V lost 5 bases, J lost 6 bases, and 9 bases lay in between. Germline CDR1 and CDR2: KGHSH and LQKENI. The length of the CDR3 is 12 residues. CDR3 sequence: CASSSSGDTQYF. The CDR3 coding sequence is TGTGCCAGCTCATCTTCGGGGGATACGCAGTATTTT.

This rearrangement joins TRBV20-1 to TRBJ2-3; D is possibly TRBD1 (6 bases). Germline loops: CDR1 DFQATT, CDR2 SNEGSKA (reference sequence). The germline V and J ends were trimmed by 3 bases and 2 bases, with 15 bases remaining between them. The CDR3 has 15 amino acids. CDR3 residues: CSASDSGTTTDTQYF. In DNA form, the CDR3 reads TGCAGTGCTAGTGACTCCGGGACAACCACAGATACGCAGTATTTT.

The chain uses TRBV29-1 and TRBJ2-7; 7 bases agree with TRBD1. The CDR3 loop spans 13 amino acids. The V gene's germline CDR1 is SQVTM and CDR2 ANQGSEA. J was trimmed by 6 bases and V by 2 bases; bases with no gene match: 7. The CDR3 bases are TGCAGCGTTGAAACGTCCACAGGGGTCGAGCAGTACTTC. Encoded protein: CSVETSTGVEQYF.

The genes are TRBV28 and TRBJ1-2; 7 bases agree with TRBD1. The CDR3 covers 13 residues. V dropped 6 bases and J dropped 2; count of bases not matched to a gene: 3. Germline V CDR1 and CDR2: MDHEN, SYDVKM. Here the CDR3 DNA reads TGTGCCAGCAGGAGGACAGGCAACTATGGCTACACCTTC. Translated: CASRRTGNYGYTF.

The chain links TRBV9 to TRBJ2-2, with 9 positions matching TRBD2. The CDR3 runs 16 residues. The trim removed 1 base at V and 3 bases at J, leaving 4 bases unmatched. Germline V gene sequence: CDR1 SGDLS, CDR2 YYNGEE. The DNA of the CDR3 is TGTGCCAGCAGCGTAAGAGAGCGGGGGGACACCGGGGAGCTGTTTTTT. As protein: CASSVRERGDTGELFF.

The V call is TRBV30, the J call TRBJ1-1; 9 nucleotides agree with TRBD1. This CDR3 has 15 residues. CDR1 is GTSNPN, CDR2 SVGIG, per germline (reference sequence). The V and J ends lost 3 bases and 4 bases, in that order; junction bases with no gene match: 9. CDR3 residues: CAWSGQGRASTEAFF. CDR3 DNA: TGTGCCTGGAGCGGACAGGGGAGAGCGAGCACTGAAGCTTTCTTT.

V is TRBV3-1 (or the pseudogene TRBV3-2) and J is TRBJ2-1, with D perhaps TRBD2 (6 bases). The CDR3 has 15 residues. The germline V and J ends were trimmed by 4 bases and 0 bases, with 10 bases remaining between them. Germline V gene data show CDR1 as LGHDT and CDR2 as YNNKEL (reference sequence). In nucleotides, the CDR3 is TGTGCCAGCAGCCCGCTAGCGAGCTCCTACAATGAGCAGTTCTTC. This gives the protein CASSPLASSYNEQFF.

In regard to this clone: Other DNA sequences in the same sample also yield this CDR3. V and J are TRBV18 and TRBJ2-7; D is ambiguous. Germline V gives CDR1 KGHSH, CDR2 LQKENI. The CDR3 extends over 14 amino acids. V was cut by 0 bases and J by 3 bases, with 9 bases left in between. DNA of the CDR3: TGTGCCAGCTCACCACCGGAGTCACTCTACGAGCAGTACTTC. Translating gives CASSPPESLYEQYF.

The chain carries TRBV5-6 and TRBJ2-7; 11 bases align to TRBD2. The V gene's germline CDR1 is SGHDT and CDR2 YYEEEE. This CDR3 contains 14 residues. J lost 5 bases, V lost 5 bases, and 6 bases had no gene match. The chain's CDR3 is CASSIAGGPNEQYF. The CDR3 DNA follows: TGTGCCAGCAGTATAGCGGGGGGGCCCAACGAGCAGTACTTC.